One sample yielded the 29 T cell receptor beta chains listed below, sequenced in a study of T cells in Graves' hyperthyroidism and ophthalmopathy. The source material, RNA transcripts, was used to amplify TCR beta CDR3 regions. First-round RT-PCR of the TCR CDR3 relied on the HTBI primer set. MiXCR was run by TCRdb on the multiplex PCR reads, yielding one entry per CDR3 protein. The repertoire holds some 580,000 distinct CDR3 sequences, with around 16% as singletons. Input material: blood. All receptors come from a middle-aged woman with Graves' ophthalmopathy.

This clonotype was seen ten or more times. V usage is TRBV3-1 and J usage is TRBJ1-2, with a possible D match to TRBD1 (6 bases). The V gene's germline CDR1 is LGHDT and CDR2 YNNKEL (reference sequence). The CDR3 is made up of 15 amino acids. V shed 7 bases and J shed 3 bases, with 18 bases lying between them. In nucleotides, the CDR3 is TGTGCCAGCACCATTCGGAACAGGGTGGACTATGGCTACACCTTC. Protein: CASTIRNRVDYGYTF.

In its sample, this clonotype was seen many times. The V gene is TRBV3-1, the J gene TRBJ1-1, with TRBD1 identical over 7 bases. V shed 0 bases and J 10 bases; nucleotides not matched to a gene: 8. This CDR3 is 14 amino acids long. The germline V gene encodes CDR1 LGHDT and CDR2 YNNKEL (reference sequence). The CDR3 DNA follows: TGTGCCAGCAGCCAAGATAAAGGTGGACAGGTAGCTTTCTTT. It translates to CASSQDKGGQVAFF.

This clonotype was found many times. The chain uses TRBV5-1 and TRBJ1-1; D is undetermined. Trimming stripped 1 base from V and 0 bases from J, with 10 bases between. This CDR3 region has 15 residues. Germline V gene lookup returns CDR1 SGHRS and CDR2 YFSETQ. CDR3 bases: TGCGCCAGCAGCTTGTTCCCAGGCATGAACACTGAAGCTTTCTTT. Translating gives CASSLFPGMNTEAFF.

This clonotype has a handful of counts. CDR3 in amino acids: CASRGRVVSDTQYF. CDR3 in DNA: TGTGCCAGTAGGGGGAGGGTAGTAAGCGATACGCAGTATTTT. This chain links TRBV12-3 or TRBV12-4 with TRBJ2-3, with D possibly matching TRBD2 (7 bases). The CDR3 length is 14 residues. V was shortened by 9 bases and J by 6 bases, with 19 bases between the two germline ends.

This clonotype was seen ten or more times. The J gene is TRBJ2-5, the V gene TRBV11-2; D is undetermined. The CDR3 consists of 12 residues. CDR1 and CDR2 from the germline V gene are SGHAT and FQNNGV. V shed 1 base and J shed 4 bases, with 4 bases lying between them. CDR3 sequence: CASSLVSETQYF. The CDR3 nucleotides are TGTGCCAGCAGCTTAGTTTCAGAGACCCAGTACTTC.

Only a few counts were recorded for this clonotype. The V and J genes are TRBV6-1 and TRBJ1-1; D not certain. From germline, CDR1 is MNHNS and CDR2 SASEGT. The CDR3 is 14 amino acids. Trimming took off 2 bases at V and 1 base at J, with 8 bases between the two ends. The CDR3 nucleotides are TGTGCCAGCAGTGAATTGATAAAGAACACTGAAGCTTTCTTT. Its translation: CASSELIKNTEAFF.

This clonotype was counted many times. J is TRBJ1-2 and V is TRBV6-1, with 8 bases fitting TRBD1. Germline CDR1 reads MNHNS; CDR2 reads SASEGT. Trimming took 6 bases from V and 6 from J; bases not matched to a gene: 12. CDR3 length: 15 residues. The CDR3 reads CASRYTDRALDGYTF. In DNA form, the CDR3 reads TGTGCCAGCAGGTACACGGACAGGGCCCTGGATGGCTACACCTTC.

The CDR3 loop is CATVQGRATDTQYF. As DNA, the CDR3 is TGTGCCACCGTACAGGGTAGGGCCACAGATACGCAGTATTTT. The J gene is TRBJ2-3, the V gene TRBV7-3; D may be TRBD1 (6 bases). V was shortened by 10 bases and J by 2 bases, with 16 bases between the two germline ends. The CDR3 is 14 residues long. Germline values: CDR1 SGHTA, CDR2 FQGTGA.

This chain links TRBV9 with TRBJ2-7; perhaps TRBD2 as D (5 bases). Germline V lookup: CDR1 SGDLS, CDR2 YYNGEE. This CDR3 spans 16 amino acids. Trimming left V 1 base short and J 0 bases short, with 14 bases between. The CDR3 bases are TGTGCCAGCAGCGTACGCAGCCTAGCTGCCTCCTACGAGCAGTACTTC. Encoded protein: CASSVRSLAASYEQYF. The variable domain in full, completed from reference TRBV9 and TRBJ2-7, reads DSGVTQTPKHLITATGQRVTLRCSPRSGDLSVYWYQQSLDQGLQFLIQYYNGEERAKGNILERFSAQQFPDLHSELNLSSLELGDSALYFCASSVRSLAASYEQYFGPGTRLTVT.

This clonotype was counted many times. This chain uses TRBV3-1 with TRBJ2-7; D is ambiguous. The CDR3 consists of 13 residues. V gave up 2 bases and J gave up 4 bases, with 9 bases separating them. Germline CDR1 and CDR2: LGHDT and YNNKEL (reference sequence). CDR3 protein: CASSQKIQYEQYF. The CDR3 DNA reads as TGTGCCAGCAGCCAAAAGATCCAGTACGAGCAGTACTTC.

The chain employs TRBV30 and TRBJ2-2; 7 bases agree with TRBD2. The J segment lost 5 bases and the V segment lost 4 bases, leaving 16 bases of the junction unmatched. From germline, CDR1 is GTSNPN and CDR2 SVGIG (reference sequence). The CDR3 is 17 amino acids. Here the CDR3 reads CAWTGGGSRSRTGELFF. The CDR3 DNA reads as TGTGCCTGGACTGGGGGAGGGAGTAGGAGTAGGACCGGGGAGCTGTTTTTT.

In this sample, this clonotype turned up a few times. This chain connects TRBV29-1 to TRBJ2-2, with D perhaps matching TRBD2 (6 bases). CDR3 length: 13 amino acids. Germline-derived CDR1 and CDR2 are SQVTM and ANQGSEA. Deletions cut 7 bases from V and 1 base from J, with 10 bases between. The CDR3 loop is CSGTTLNTGELFF. The CDR3, as DNA: TGCAGCGGGACTACCTTGAACACCGGGGAGCTGTTTTTT.

Notes on this clonotype: A much larger clonotype is one base distant, so this may be a read error. The chain has TRBV12-3 or TRBV12-4 and TRBJ2-7; 11 bases line up with TRBD1. The CDR3 runs 16 residues. Losses at the gene ends were 2 bases for V and 3 bases for J; bases not matched to a gene: 6. In nucleotides, the CDR3 is TGTGCCAGCAGTTTAACGAGGACAGGGGGCTTCTACGAGCAGTACTTC. Protein sequence: CASSLTRTGGFYEQYF.

This clonotype was seen ten or more times. This chain connects TRBV3-1 to TRBJ2-7; D may be TRBD2 (6 bases). Deletions cut 0 bases from V and 3 bases from J, with 21 bases between. Germline loops: CDR1 LGHDT, CDR2 YNNKEL (reference sequence). The CDR3 runs to 18 residues. The CDR3 reads CASSQDTSFTSRIYEQYF. CDR3 DNA: TGTGCCAGCAGCCAAGATACCTCCTTCACTAGCCGAATCTACGAGCAGTACTTC.

The genes are TRBV20-1 and TRBJ2-7, with a tentative D call TRBD2 (6 bases). V lost 1 base and J 5 bases, leaving 12 bases between the germline ends. The CDR3 sequence is 13 residues long. Looked up from germline, CDR1 is DFQATT and CDR2 is SNEGSKA (reference sequence). The CDR3: CSARGGWGDEQYF. The CDR3 DNA is TGCAGTGCTAGAGGCGGTTGGGGGGACGAGCAGTACTTC.

This clonotype was detected many times. The V gene is TRBV2, the J gene TRBJ2-3; 11 nucleotides align to TRBD2. Per germline, CDR1 SNHLY and CDR2 FYNNEI. The V gene end was trimmed by 6 bases and the J gene end by 7 bases; junction bases not matched to a gene: 9. This CDR3 spans 15 amino acids. CDR3 DNA sequence: TGTGCCAGCAGAGTTGTAGCGGGAGGGGTAAATACGCAGTATTTT. It encodes CASRVVAGGVNTQYF.

This chain links TRBV27 with TRBJ1-6, with TRBD1 matching 7 bases. CDR1 and CDR2 (germline): MNHEY, SMNVEV (reference sequence). The CDR3 has 14 residues. The V gene end was trimmed by 3 bases and the J gene end by 10 bases; junction bases not matched to a gene: 6. CDR3 residues: CASSFGTGASPLHF. The CDR3 bases are TGTGCCAGCAGTTTTGGTACAGGGGCCTCACCCCTCCACTTT.

This clonotype was picked up many times. The chain joins TRBV5-1 to TRBJ2-5; 11 bases line up with TRBD1. The CDR3 runs 14 residues. Per germline, CDR1 SGHRS and CDR2 YFSETQ. V shed 3 bases, J shed 4 bases, and the junction held 2 bases outside the gene matches. The CDR3 reads CASSWTGGLETQYF. The CDR3 DNA follows: TGCGCCAGCAGCTGGACAGGGGGCTTAGAGACCCAGTACTTC. The complete variable domain, with remaining parts taken from reference TRBV5-1 and TRBJ2-5, reads KAGVTQTPRYLIKTRGQQVTLSCSPISGHRSVSWYQQTPGQGLQFLFEYFSETQRNKGNFPGRFSGRQFSNSRSEMNVSTLELGDSALYLCASSWTGGLETQYFGPGTRLLVL.

This clonotype came up many times. The chain has TRBV30 and TRBJ2-3, with D perhaps TRBD2 (7 bases). Per germline, CDR1 GTSNPN and CDR2 SVGIG (reference sequence). CDR3 length: 13 residues. V was trimmed by 5 bases and J by 3 bases, leaving 12 bases between them. The CDR3 DNA reads as TGTGCCTGGGCGGGGGCATCGACAGATACGCAGTATTTT. This sequence encodes CAWAGASTDTQYF.

In its sample, this clonotype was seen a few times. V and J are TRBV6-2 or TRBV6-3 and TRBJ2-1; TRBD2 aligns across 8 bases. Germline-derived CDR1 and CDR2 are MNHEY and SVGEGT. V shed 4 bases, J shed 0 bases, and the junction held 11 bases outside the gene matches. This CDR3 is 18 amino acids long. CDR3 nucleotides: TGTGCCAGCAGTTCTCTCCGGTTAGCGGGAAGCTCCTACAATGAGCAGTTCTTC. This gives the protein CASSSLRLAGSSYNEQFF.

This clonotype was seen at least ten times. The rearrangement uses TRBV18 and TRBJ2-5; possibly TRBD2 for D (5 bases). The CDR3 is made up of 13 amino acids. Trimming shortened V by 3 bases and J by 5 bases, and 10 bases separated the two germline ends. Per the germline V gene, CDR1 is KGHSH and CDR2 is LQKENI. This CDR3 reads CASSPRTPETQYF. The DNA for the CDR3 is TGTGCCAGCTCACCGAGGACTCCGGAGACCCAGTACTTC.

Points on this clonotype: Given a much more abundant clone one base away, this may be a read error. The V gene is TRBV2, the J gene TRBJ2-3; D is unresolved. CDR3 size: 13 residues. Germline V lookup: CDR1 SNHLY, CDR2 FYNNEI. The CDR3 coding sequence is TGTGCCAGCAGTGAAGGCCACGGAGATACGCGGTATTTT. The encoded protein is CASSEGHGDTRYF.

In nucleotides, the CDR3 is TGTGCCAGTAGTGTCTCACAGGGAGGGACCGGGGAGCTGTTTTTT. It is translated as CASSVSQGGTGELFF. V gene TRBV19 combines with J gene TRBJ2-2, with D possibly being TRBD2 (7 bases). Germline CDR1 LNHDA, CDR2 SQIVND (reference sequence). This CDR3 is 15 amino acids long. The ends were cut back, 5 bases at V and 5 bases at J, with 15 bases in the middle. Supplemented by reference TRBV19 and TRBJ2-2, the full variable domain reads DGGITQSPKYLFRKEGQNVTLSCEQNLNHDAMYWYRQDPGQGLRLIYYSQIVNDFQKGDIAEGYSVSREKKESFPLTVTSAQKNPTAFYLCASSVSQGGTGELFFGEGSRLTVL.

In its sample, this clonotype was seen a few times. The V and J genes are TRBV7-9 and TRBJ1-5; D call uncertain. V dropped 3 bases and J dropped 7 bases, with 13 bases sitting between them. The CDR3 runs to 14 residues. Per germline, CDR1 SEHNR and CDR2 FQNEAQ (reference sequence). The CDR3 is CASSFTFSGQPQHF. The DNA for the CDR3 is TGTGCCAGCAGCTTTACGTTCAGTGGACAGCCCCAGCATTTT.

The V gene is TRBV20-1, the J gene TRBJ1-2, with 8 bases lining up with TRBD1. V shed 1 base and J 4 bases; nucleotides not matched to a gene: 11. Germline V gene sequence: CDR1 DFQATT, CDR2 SNEGSKA (reference sequence). The CDR3 is made up of 16 amino acids. The DNA for the CDR3 is TGCAGTGCTAGAGTCCCCGGGACAGGAGGAGTCTATGGCTACACCTTC. Translating gives CSARVPGTGGVYGYTF.

V is TRBV15 and J is TRBJ2-4; D uncertain. The germline V gene has CDR1 LNHNV and CDR2 YYDKDF (reference sequence). The CDR3 is 16 residues long. The V gene lost 1 base and the J gene lost 0 bases, with 10 bases spanning the gap. CDR3 loop: CATSRGEALAKNIQYF. As DNA, the CDR3 is TGTGCCACCAGCAGAGGAGAGGCCCTAGCCAAAAACATTCAGTACTTC.

This clonotype was seen more than once but under ten times. The rearrangement joins TRBV12-3 or TRBV12-4 to TRBJ2-2; D perhaps matches TRBD2 (5 bases). CDR3 length equals 14 residues. The V gene lost 4 bases and the J gene lost 3 bases, with 9 bases spanning the gap. The CDR3 DNA sequence: TGTGCCAGCAGTTATGTGGGAGACACCGGGGAGCTGTTTTTT. Translated, it gives CASSYVGDTGELFF.

This clonotype has just a few counts. The chain carries TRBV4-1 and TRBJ1-3; D not resolved. The CDR3 covers 15 residues. Per germline, CDR1 MGHRA and CDR2 YSYEKL. The V end lost 0 bases, the J end lost 4 bases, and 10 bases lay between the germline ends. Here the CDR3 reads CASSQDAGGGNTIYF. The CDR3 DNA reads as TGCGCCAGCAGCCAAGATGCGGGTGGAGGAAACACCATATATTTT.

Concerning this clonotype: The junction and the germline gene differ at one end; a read error may be behind it. The chain uses TRBV12-3 or TRBV12-4 and TRBJ2-5; 11 bases are a match to TRBD1. The CDR3 loop spans 15 amino acids. DNA of the CDR3: TGTGCCAGCAGTGTAGCCGGGACAGGGGGGGAGACCCAGTACTTC. It translates to CASSVAGTGGETQYF.